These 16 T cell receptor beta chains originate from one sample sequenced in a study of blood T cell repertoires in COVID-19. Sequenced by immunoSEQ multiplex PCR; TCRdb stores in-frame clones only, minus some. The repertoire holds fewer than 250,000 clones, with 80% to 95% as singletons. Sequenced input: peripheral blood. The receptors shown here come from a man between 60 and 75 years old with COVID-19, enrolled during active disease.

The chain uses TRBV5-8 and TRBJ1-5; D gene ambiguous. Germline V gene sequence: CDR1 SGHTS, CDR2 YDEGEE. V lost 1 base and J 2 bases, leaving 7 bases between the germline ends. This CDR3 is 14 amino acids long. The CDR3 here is CASSLRVGNQPQHF. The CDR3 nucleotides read TGTGCCAGCAGCTTGCGGGTTGGCAATCAGCCCCAGCATTTT.

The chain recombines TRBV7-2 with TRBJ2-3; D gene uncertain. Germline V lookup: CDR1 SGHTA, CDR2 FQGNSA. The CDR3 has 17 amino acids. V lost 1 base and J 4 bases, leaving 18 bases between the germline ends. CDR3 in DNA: TGTGCCAGCAGCTTAGGGGCAACCCACCGATCCTCAGATACGCAGTATTTT. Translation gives CASSLGATHRSSDTQYF.

The CDR3 nucleotides read TGCAGCGTCACTCCGACAGGGGCCGTTTATGGCTACACCTTC. Translating gives CSVTPTGAVYGYTF. This chain uses TRBV29-1 with TRBJ1-2; TRBD1 agrees at 8 bases. V lost 6 bases to trimming and J lost 5 bases; unmatched junction nucleotides: 11. Germline values: CDR1 SQVTM, CDR2 ANQGSEA. The CDR3 has 14 residues.

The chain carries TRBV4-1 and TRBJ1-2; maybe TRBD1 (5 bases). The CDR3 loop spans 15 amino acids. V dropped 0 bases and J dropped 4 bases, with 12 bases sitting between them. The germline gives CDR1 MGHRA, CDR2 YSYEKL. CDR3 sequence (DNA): TGCGCCAGCAGCCAAGAGGAGGGGCCGTTCTATGGCTACACCTTC. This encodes CASSQEEGPFYGYTF.

CDR3 DNA sequence: TGTGCCAGCAGTGGATCCACTAGCGGGGGGGACACAGATACGCAGTATTTT. It is translated as CASSGSTSGGDTDTQYF. This chain connects TRBV6-4 to TRBJ2-3, with 13 bases that match TRBD2. CDR1 is MRHNA and CDR2 is SNTAGT in the germline V gene. The V segment lost 4 bases and the J segment 2 bases; nucleotides outside the gene matches: 6. CDR3 length: 17 amino acids.

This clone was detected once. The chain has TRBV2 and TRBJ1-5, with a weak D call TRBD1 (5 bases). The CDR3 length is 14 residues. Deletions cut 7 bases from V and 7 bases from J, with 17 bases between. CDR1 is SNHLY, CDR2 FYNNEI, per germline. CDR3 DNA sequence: TGTGCCAGCACGGGGGATAACAAGGCCCAGCCCCAGCATTTT. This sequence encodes CASTGDNKAQPQHF.

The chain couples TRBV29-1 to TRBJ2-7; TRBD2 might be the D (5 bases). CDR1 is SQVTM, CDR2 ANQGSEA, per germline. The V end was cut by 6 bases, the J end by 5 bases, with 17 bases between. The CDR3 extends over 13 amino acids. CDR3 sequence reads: CSVHDGGGDEQYF. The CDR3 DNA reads TGCAGCGTACACGACGGCGGAGGCGACGAGCAGTACTTC.

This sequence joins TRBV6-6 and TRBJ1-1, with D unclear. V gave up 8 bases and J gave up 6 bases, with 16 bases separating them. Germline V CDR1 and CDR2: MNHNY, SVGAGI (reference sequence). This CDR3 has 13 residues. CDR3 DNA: TGTGCCAGCTGGAGGGATGCCCGAGCTGAAGCTTTCTTT. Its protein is CASWRDARAEAFF.

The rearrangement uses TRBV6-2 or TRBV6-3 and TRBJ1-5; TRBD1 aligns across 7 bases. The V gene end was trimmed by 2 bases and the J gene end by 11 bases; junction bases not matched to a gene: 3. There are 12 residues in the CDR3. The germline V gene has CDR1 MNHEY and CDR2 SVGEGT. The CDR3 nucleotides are TGTGCCAGCAGTTACGGGACAGTGGCCCAGCATTTT. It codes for CASSYGTVAQHF.

The CDR3 loop reads CASSPQGANSPLHF. As DNA, the CDR3 is TGTGCCAGCTCACCACAGGGGGCAAATTCACCCCTCCACTTT. V is TRBV18 and J is TRBJ1-6; TRBD1 aligns across 7 bases. Germline-derived CDR1 and CDR2 are KGHSH and LQKENI. After removal of 1 base from V and 7 bases from J, the junction contained 1 base not matched to a gene. There are 14 residues in the CDR3. The full variable domain, its missing parts supplied by reference TRBV18 and TRBJ1-6, is NAGVMQNPRHLVRRRGQEARLRCSPMKGHSHVYWYRQLPEEGLKFMVYLQKENIIDESGMPKERFSAEFPKEGPSILRIQQVVRGDSAAYFCASSPQGANSPLHFGNGTRLTVT.

In nucleotides, the CDR3 is TGTGCCTGGTGGGAGGGGGTGAGCACTGAAGCTTTCTTT. Amino acid sequence: CAWWEGVSTEAFF. The chain employs TRBV30 and TRBJ1-1; D possibly corresponds to TRBD1 (6 bases). V was cut by 5 bases and J by 4 bases, with 14 bases left in between. Germline assignment: CDR1 GTSNPN and CDR2 SVGIG (reference sequence). The CDR3 runs to 13 residues. Variable domain in full (rest from reference TRBV30 and TRBJ1-1): SQTIHQWPATLVQPVGSPLSLECTVEGTSNPNLYWYRQAAGRGLQLLFYSVGIGQISSEVPQNLSASRPQDRQFILSSKKLLLSDSGFYLCAWWEGVSTEAFFGQGTRLTVV.

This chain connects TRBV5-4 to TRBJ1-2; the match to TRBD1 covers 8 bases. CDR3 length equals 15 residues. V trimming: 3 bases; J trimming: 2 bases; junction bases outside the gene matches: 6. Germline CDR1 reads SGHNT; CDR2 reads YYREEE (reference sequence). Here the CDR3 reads CASSSQSGGNYGYTF. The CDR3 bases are TGTGCCAGCAGCTCCCAATCAGGGGGCAACTATGGCTACACCTTC.

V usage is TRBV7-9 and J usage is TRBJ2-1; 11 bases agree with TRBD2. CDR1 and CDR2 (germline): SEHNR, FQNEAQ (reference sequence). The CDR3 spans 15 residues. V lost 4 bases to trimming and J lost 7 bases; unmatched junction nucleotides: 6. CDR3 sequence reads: CASSSTSGISNEQFF. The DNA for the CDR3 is TGTGCCAGCAGCTCGACTAGCGGGATTAGTAATGAGCAGTTCTTC.

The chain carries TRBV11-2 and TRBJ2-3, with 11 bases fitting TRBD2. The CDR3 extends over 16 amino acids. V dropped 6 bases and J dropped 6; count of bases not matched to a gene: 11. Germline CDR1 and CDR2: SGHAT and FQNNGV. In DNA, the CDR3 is TGTGCCAGCAGTCAACGACTAGCGGGGATCCTCGATACGCAGTATTTT. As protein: CASSQRLAGILDTQYF.

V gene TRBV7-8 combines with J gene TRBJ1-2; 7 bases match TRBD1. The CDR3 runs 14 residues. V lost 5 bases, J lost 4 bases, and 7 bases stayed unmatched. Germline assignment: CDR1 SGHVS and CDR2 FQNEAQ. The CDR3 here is CASSRRDRVYGYTF. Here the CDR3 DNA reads TGTGCCAGCAGCCGTCGAGACAGGGTCTATGGCTACACCTTC. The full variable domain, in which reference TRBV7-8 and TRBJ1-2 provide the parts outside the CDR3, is GAGVSQSPRYKVAKRGQDVALRCDPISGHVSLFWYQQALGQGPEFLTYFQNEAQLDKSGLPSDRFFAERPEGSVSTLKIQRTQQEDSAVYLCASSRRDRVYGYTFGSGTRLTVV.

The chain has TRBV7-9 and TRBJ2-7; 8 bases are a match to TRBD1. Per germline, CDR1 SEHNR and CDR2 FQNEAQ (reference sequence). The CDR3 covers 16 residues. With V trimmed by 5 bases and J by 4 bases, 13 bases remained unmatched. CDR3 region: CASSTVGAGGRYEQYF. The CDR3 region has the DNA TGTGCCAGCAGCACGGTGGGGGCAGGGGGCAGATACGAGCAGTACTTC.